The following is a T cell receptor beta chain sequence with its context. This clone was seen just once. Its recognized antigen is unknown. No qualities accompany the bases; no much larger clone lies one base away. TCR CDR3 regions were amplified from genomic DNA by multiplex PCR using the deep immunoSEQ assay. Extracted genomic DNA from each cell subset was spread evenly across all wells of several immunoSEQ 96-well plates, with each plate serving as a replicate. Each replicate PCR for sorted subsets received approximately 200 ng genomic DNA, equal to about 30,000 T cell genomes. Purified libraries were quantified with a Qubit 3.0 fluorometer, sized on a Bioanalyzer 2100, and re-quantified with the KAPA Library Quantification kit. Every immunoSEQ 96-well plate was sequenced on a separate single-read 150-cycle Illumina NextSeq 550 flow cell. The paper's processing steps were these. Because the immunoSEQ output included only junctional sequences and no quality scores, the filtering could not be the same as the filtering used for full-length reads. Sequences were annotated with PyIR, a Python wrapper for IgBLAST v1.9, and V/J genes and CDR3 were assigned using IMGT germline references. Reads with weak V/J assignments (E-value above 1e-6), missing CDR3, stop codons, out-of-frame junctions, or ambiguous translated residues were removed. A V3J clonotype was defined by an identical inferred V gene, J gene, and CDR3 amino acid sequence. Percentage overlap between repertoires was calculated by dividing the number of shared unique clonotypes by the size of the smaller repertoire. RTK rarefaction, the Chao1 estimator, and Recon v2.1 estimates of unobserved clonotypes were used to assess repertoire richness. Generation probabilities were computed with OLGA for all TCRbeta clonotypes obtained by the gDNA method from a handful of donors. This immuneACCESS table, as held by TCRdb, lists in-frame sequences with V and J called but not all clones. Of the missing ones, under half trace to an unresolved V gene in checked studies; the others have no known cause. The DNA was the basis for D and trimming; V, J and clone size are from that table. The table for this sample lists roughly 1,500,000 clones; around 98% of them were counted only once. The ten largest clones capture roughly 0.45% of the sample.

Donors were healthy HIV-negative adults with no recently reported acute infections or vaccinations. Only Caucasian adults living in Nashville, Tennessee, USA were represented among the donors. CD4+ T cells were enriched through magnetic negative selection, after which naive cells were positively selected on CD45RA and the remaining negative fraction served as the memory subset. Blood was collected by leukapheresis, and PBMCs were isolated by Ficoll-Histopaque density gradient centrifugation and then cryopreserved in liquid nitrogen vapor phase. Analytical flow cytometry was used to check the purity and quantity of every magnetically sorted T cell population. Genomic DNA was isolated from each sorted fraction and quantified by UV absorbance on a Nanodrop 2000c. The data belong to a study of shared clonotypes between healthy human individuals (dated by TCRdb to about 2020). Notes on the research overall: A couple of women and a few men aged 18 to 49 years were included in the cohort. For each donor, CD4 naive and CD4 memory were each given three plates, CD8 naive was given two plates, and CD8 memory was given one plate. To estimate repertoire size and how much clonotypes are shared between individuals, the study performed deep sequencing of blood TCR repertoires from a handful of healthy adults. To increase sequencing depth and limit assay-specific biases, different laboratories used diverse techniques to prepare libraries and sequence TCR repertoires. Leukapheresis yielded between about 0.85 and 10 billion PBMCs per donor. The paper's findings and limits, for the study overall: The small number of donors limited the genetic and exposure-history diversity represented. Even with the large sequencing depth, rarefaction of the sorted-subset datasets indicated that sequencing was incomplete. Higher generation probabilities were observed for clonotypes shared by all four sorted-subset donors than for non-shared clonotypes. Naive subsets generally had larger estimated clonotype richness than memory subsets. Pairwise subsampling indicated that sequencing depth was expected to affect the degree of clonotype sharing among donors. Across a few donors, roughly 5.4% of naive CD4, 3.5% of naive CD8, 2.3% of memory CD4, and roughly 0.4% of memory CD8 clonotypes were shared. Sampling was limited to blood, and TCR repertoires in tissue likely differ from TCR repertoires in blood.

CDR1 SGHRS and CDR2 YFSETQ were looked up in the germline V gene. CDR3 length: 13 amino acids, cysteine to phenylalanine. Only the CDR3 region is kept as DNA, spanning 39 bases read in frame from base 1. Trimming removed 2 bases from V and 4 bases from J; the gene matches leave 2 bases unexplained. The sequencing sample was made of naive CD4+ T cells sorted from blood. The intended sense of this specimen's cell subset or site label: CD45RA+ positively selected. The sequence came from a man younger than 40 in good health. The rearranged chain carries TRBV5-1 and TRBJ1-1; 7 central nucleotides agree with TRBD1. The nucleotide sequence reads as follows: TGCGCCAGCAGCTTCACAGGGGTCACTGAAGCTTTCTTT. Its protein is CASSFTGVTEAFF.